What follows are 2 T cell receptor beta chains derived from one specimen sequenced in a study of T-cell reconstitution after alpha-beta-depleted transplantation in children. Preparing the TCRbeta library involved the use of unique molecular identifiers. From the PCR reads, TCRdb called clonotypes with MiXCR, one entry per CDR3 protein. The table includes over 550,000 distinct CDR3 sequences, about 10% detected once. Sequencing was performed on PBMCs from the stem cell graft donor, taken from the stem cell graft. All receptors come from a human donor who donated a stem cell graft to a child with acute myeloid leukemia.

In its sample, this clonotype was seen a few times. V is TRBV19 and J is TRBJ2-1; the match to TRBD2 covers 14 bases. After removal of 4 bases from V and 4 bases from J, the junction contained 15 bases not matched to a gene. The CDR3 has 20 residues. The germline V gene encodes CDR1 LNHDA and CDR2 SQIVND (reference sequence). The CDR3 is CASSKGTGTSGRMAYNEQFF. In DNA, the CDR3 is TGTGCCAGTAGTAAGGGCACCGGGACTAGCGGGAGAATGGCGTACAATGAGCAGTTCTTC.

V gene TRBV6-5 combines with J gene TRBJ2-1, with D tentatively TRBD1 (6 bases). The CDR3 is made up of 13 amino acids. The germline CDR1 and CDR2 sequences are MNHEY and SVGAGI. Trimming stripped 5 bases from V and 7 bases from J, with 12 bases between. The CDR3 region is CASSPPGQNEQFF. CDR3 DNA: TGTGCCAGCAGTCCCCCTGGACAGAATGAGCAGTTCTTC.